The table lists the clone carrying this T cell receptor (beta chain) with a few counts. Its antigen remains unidentified. The sample originates from a study of memory CD4+ T cells and cytomegalovirus serostatus. Whole-study results and caveats: About 40% of the roughly 160 known CMV-associated TCRbeta sequences appeared in CD4+ memory.

Germline V gives CDR1 LGHNA, CDR2 YNFKEQ. This CDR3 contains 13 residues. V was trimmed by 6 bases and J by 7 bases, leaving 15 bases between them. Single viable CD3+CD4+CD8-CD45RO+ cells were sorted as the memory CD4+ T cells. Produced via immunoSEQ multiplex PCR; TCRdb's table is partial and in-frame only. Seen here are over 75,000 clones, 80% observed once, and the top ten hold less than 4%. The clonotype originates from an adult in good health and CMV-seropositive. The chain couples TRBV4-2 to TRBJ1-1; perhaps TRBD1 as D (6 bases). The sample comprised memory CD4+ T cells from blood. DNA of the CDR3: TGTGCCAGCAGACGAGAACAGGGAATTGAAGCTTTCTTT. Translating gives CASRREQGIEAFF.